Below are 22 T cell receptor beta chains sequenced from a single sample in a study of graft-versus-host responses after intestinal transplantation. Sequencing used immunoSEQ multiplex PCR; TCRdb keeps in-frame clones, though not all of them. The data show roughly 73,000 clones, roughly 87% seen once. These receptors lack a known antigen. The sequencing here drew on unstimulated CD8+ T cells sorted from spleen or lymph node cells, taken before transplant. These TCRs come from a human donor who was the organ donor for an intestinal transplant.

This clone was picked up many times. The V and J genes are TRBV15 and TRBJ2-6, with unresolved D. The CDR3 has 15 residues. CDR1 is LNHNV, CDR2 YYDKDF, per germline (reference sequence). Trimming cost V 0 bases and J 0 bases, with 3 bases left between them. In nucleotides, the CDR3 is TGTGCCACCAGCAGAGATCACTCTGGGGCCAACGTCCTGACTTTC. Translated: CATSRDHSGANVLTF.

V and J are TRBV5-1 and TRBJ2-2; D uncertain. The CDR3 has 18 residues. V lost 4 bases, J lost 1 base, and 20 bases lay in between. The germline gives CDR1 SGHRS, CDR2 YFSETQ. CDR3 amino acids: CASSHLGTFYKNTGELFF. The CDR3 nucleotides are TGCGCCAGCAGCCACCTGGGAACATTTTACAAGAACACCGGGGAGCTGTTTTTT.

This clone was recorded once. The chain couples TRBV18 to TRBJ2-7; the D gene is possibly TRBD1 (6 bases). This CDR3 is built from 17 residues. The V gene's germline CDR1 is KGHSH and CDR2 LQKENI. The V end lost 0 bases, the J end lost 0 bases, and 15 bases lay between the germline ends. In nucleotides, the CDR3 is TGTGCCAGCTCACCACCGGGGATTCTACAGGGCTCCTACGAGCAGTACTTC. Protein product: CASSPPGILQGSYEQYF.

The rearrangement links TRBV30 to TRBJ1-1; tentatively, D is TRBD1 (5 bases). V lost 3 bases, J lost 4 bases, and 12 bases lay in between. Germline CDR1 is GTSNPN and CDR2 is SVGIG (reference sequence). This CDR3 comprises 13 residues. The CDR3 here is CAWSGGGGTEAFF. The CDR3 nucleotides are TGTGCCTGGAGCGGGGGTGGGGGCACTGAAGCTTTCTTT.

The genes are TRBV18 and TRBJ1-1; D gene uncertain. The length of the CDR3 is 11 residues. Germline CDR1 is KGHSH and CDR2 is LQKENI. V was pared by 4 bases and J by 8 bases, with 8 bases between. The CDR3 bases are TGTGCCAGCTCACACCAAACAGAAGCTTTCTTT. It is translated as CASSHQTEAFF.

CDR3 residues: CASSSKDTWSSYEQYF. CDR3 DNA: TGTGCCAGCAGTTCTAAGGACACCTGGAGCTCCTACGAGCAGTACTTC. The V call is TRBV6-5, the J call TRBJ2-7; the D gene is possibly TRBD1 (5 bases). V was pared by 4 bases and J by 0 bases, with 16 bases between. This CDR3 is built from 16 residues. The germline CDR1 and CDR2 sequences are MNHEY and SVGAGI.

The chain has TRBV28 and TRBJ2-5; D not resolved. The V gene's germline CDR1 is MDHEN and CDR2 SYDVKM. V dropped 8 bases and J dropped 5 bases, with 12 bases sitting between them. The CDR3 runs to 12 residues. CDR3 coding DNA: TGTGCCAGCTCTACCTTTGCGGAGACCCAGTACTTC. Protein product: CASSTFAETQYF. Full variable domain (missing parts from reference TRBV28 and TRBJ2-5): DVKVTQSSRYLVKRTGEKVFLECVQDMDHENMFWYRQDPGLGLRLIYFSYDVKMKEKGDIPEGYSVSREKKERFSLILESASTNQTSMYLCASSTFAETQYFGPGTRLLVL.

The V and J genes are TRBV6-1 and TRBJ2-7; no definite D call. CDR3 length equals 13 residues. Trimming cost V 2 bases and J 5 bases, with 10 bases left between them. In germline, CDR1 is MNHNS, CDR2 SASEGT. The CDR3 here is CASSELWQHEQYF. The CDR3 DNA sequence: TGTGCCAGCAGTGAACTCTGGCAGCACGAGCAGTACTTC.

The chain uses TRBV9 and TRBJ2-5; 12 nucleotides line up with TRBD2. With 4 bases clipped from V and 4 bases from J, the junction kept 11 bases outside the gene matches. This CDR3 comprises 17 residues. Germline values: CDR1 SGDLS, CDR2 YYNGEE. The CDR3 coding sequence is TGTGCCAGCAGCCCTCATACTAGCGGGGGGTTGGGAGAGACCCAGTACTTC. Translation: CASSPHTSGGLGETQYF.

V usage is TRBV28 and J usage is TRBJ2-7; 9 positions match TRBD1. Germline V gene sequence: CDR1 MDHEN, CDR2 SYDVKM. CDR3 length: 15 amino acids. Unmatched junction bases numbered 11, after V lost 7 bases and J lost 4 bases. CDR3 in DNA: TGTGCCAGCACACCCTGGACAGGGGTAGCATACGAGCAGTACTTC. The encoded protein is CASTPWTGVAYEQYF.

This chain connects TRBV2 to TRBJ2-2, with D possibly TRBD1 on 6 matching bases. The CDR3 is made up of 16 amino acids. Germline CDR1 and CDR2: SNHLY and FYNNEI. The germline V and J ends were trimmed by 5 bases and 2 bases, with 15 bases remaining between them. The CDR3 is CASSPTTGINTGELFF. CDR3 bases: TGTGCCAGCAGTCCCACTACAGGGATAAACACCGGGGAGCTGTTTTTT.

To note about this clone: The junction departs from the called germline gene at one end, perhaps through a read error. This chain connects TRBV9 to TRBJ1-1, with TRBD1 matching over 8 bases. This CDR3 comprises 15 residues. Germline-derived CDR1 and CDR2 are SGDLS and YYNGEE. The CDR3 nucleotides read TGTGTCAGCAGCGTAGGCTGGACAGGGCCCACTGAAGCTTTCTTT. It codes for CVSSVGWTGPTEAFF.

The sample holds a few counts of this clone. The chain recombines TRBV5-4 with TRBJ1-2; D is unclear. The V gene's germline CDR1 is SGHNT and CDR2 YYREEE (reference sequence). The CDR3 is 13 amino acids. Trimming removed 2 bases at V and 5 bases at J, with 10 bases between. CDR3 protein: CASSFLGSYGYTF. In DNA form, the CDR3 reads TGTGCCAGCAGCTTTCTAGGGAGTTATGGCTACACCTTC. The full variable domain, its missing parts supplied by reference TRBV5-4 and TRBJ1-2, is ETGVTQSPTHLIKTRGQQVTLRCSSQSGHNTVSWYQQALGQGPQFIFQYYREEENGRGNFPPRFSGLQFPNYSSELNVNALELDDSALYLCASSFLGSYGYTFGSGTRLTVV.

The chain recombines TRBV5-1 with TRBJ2-2, with D tentatively TRBD2 (6 bases). The CDR3 runs 14 residues. Germline CDR1 SGHRS, CDR2 YFSETQ. V was cut by 4 bases and J by 7 bases, with 14 bases left in between. The CDR3 region has the DNA TGCGCCAGCAGCCCACTAGCTGATAACGGGGAGCTGTTTTTT. It encodes CASSPLADNGELFF.

The chain recombines TRBV18 with TRBJ1-2; 8 bases map to TRBD1. V trimming: 2 bases; J trimming: 1 base; junction bases outside the gene matches: 9. The V gene's germline CDR1 is KGHSH and CDR2 LQKENI. The CDR3 consists of 17 residues. CDR3 sequence: CASSPTIQGDHNYGYTF. CDR3 in DNA: TGTGCCAGCTCACCAACAATACAGGGGGACCATAACTATGGCTACACCTTC. The whole variable domain, remainder taken from reference TRBV18 and TRBJ1-2, is NAGVMQNPRHLVRRRGQEARLRCSPMKGHSHVYWYRQLPEEGLKFMVYLQKENIIDESGMPKERFSAEFPKEGPSILRIQQVVRGDSAAYFCASSPTIQGDHNYGYTFGSGTRLTVV.

This chain joins TRBV6-1 and TRBJ1-2, with a possible D match to TRBD1 (5 bases). There are 13 residues in the CDR3. Germline V gives CDR1 MNHNS, CDR2 SASEGT. Trimming removed 5 bases at V and 4 bases at J, with 11 bases between. The CDR3 DNA is TGTGCCAGCAGTACCCCAGGGACCTATGGCTACACCTTC. Its translation: CASSTPGTYGYTF.

This clone was seen more than once but under ten times. V is TRBV7-9 and J is TRBJ1-2; D uncertain. Germline CDR1 reads SEHNR; CDR2 reads FQNEAQ (reference sequence). Trimming pared 3 bases from V and 4 bases from J, leaving 9 bases between. The CDR3 spans 13 residues. Written as DNA, the CDR3 is TGTGCCAGCAGCTTCTCCGTAATCTATGGCTACACCTTC. It codes for CASSFSVIYGYTF.

The V gene is TRBV9, the J gene TRBJ1-4; a possible D gene is TRBD1 (5 bases). The CDR3 is made up of 14 amino acids. V lost 3 bases and J lost 4, with 10 bases in between. Germline V gene lookup returns CDR1 SGDLS and CDR2 YYNGEE. CDR3 residues: CASSEGSINEKLFF. The DNA of the CDR3 is TGTGCCAGCAGCGAGGGGTCTATTAATGAAAAACTGTTTTTT.

The CDR3: CASRGTDDYTGELFF. The CDR3 region has the DNA TGTGCCAGCAGGGGGACAGACGATTACACCGGGGAGCTGTTTTTT. V gene TRBV6-1 combines with J gene TRBJ2-2; the match to TRBD1 covers 7 bases. Per the germline V gene, CDR1 is MNHNS and CDR2 is SASEGT. CDR3 size: 15 residues. V shed 6 bases, J shed 3 bases, and the junction held 7 bases outside the gene matches.

This chain joins TRBV4-2 and TRBJ2-5, with D tentatively TRBD1 or TRBD2 (5 bases each). The V and J ends lost 5 bases and 5 bases respectively, with 12 bases between them. The CDR3 loop spans 13 amino acids. Germline V CDR1 and CDR2: LGHNA, YNFKEQ. CDR3 nucleotide sequence: TGTGCCAGCAGCTTTTCCTGGGGGGAGACCCAGTACTTC. Its protein is CASSFSWGETQYF.

This clone came up once. The chain uses TRBV27 and TRBJ1-2, with TRBD1 identical over 7 bases. This CDR3 is 14 amino acids long. With V trimmed by 5 bases and J by 7 bases, 10 bases remained unmatched. Germline V CDR1 and CDR2: MNHEY, SMNVEV (reference sequence). CDR3 amino acids: CASSKTGVSAGYTF. CDR3 sequence (DNA): TGTGCCAGCAGTAAAACAGGGGTTTCGGCTGGCTACACCTTC.

This chain links TRBV4-1 with TRBJ2-3; 7 bases map to TRBD2. J gave up 6 bases and V 3 bases, and 9 bases lay outside the gene matches. CDR1 MGHRA and CDR2 YSYEKL come from the germline V gene. The CDR3 covers 15 residues. CDR3 DNA: TGCGCCAGCAGCCAGAGAGCGGGGCCAGGGGATACGCAGTATTTT. Amino acids: CASSQRAGPGDTQYF.